This section outlines one T cell receptor (beta chain) sequence together with its context. Its antigen is currently unknown. Vbeta (60) and Jbeta (13) primers were used in the PCR. The authors' processing: The authors later counted 65 million to 90 million unique TCR beta chains, approximately 10 million of them shared. Data came from immunoSEQ multiplex PCR; TCRdb stores just in-frame clones and leaves some out. The V and J calls and clone size were taken over from that table, and D and trimming were inferred from the DNA. The sample has around 90,000 clones; approximately 56% are singletons. The V end lost 7 bases, the J end lost 3 bases, and 17 bases lay between the germline ends. From germline, CDR1 is SGHTS and CDR2 YDEGEE. CDR3 size: 15 residues. The sample comes from a study of cytomegalovirus exposure and HLA in healthy donors. Overall study results and limits: Many donors shared some public TCRs, even though most TCR sequences were rare.

The material sequenced was PBMCs. This TCR was sampled from a woman in her 30s in good health and CMV-seropositive. This chain connects TRBV5-8 to TRBJ1-5; D uncertain. The CDR3 reads CASDFRTFSNQPQHF. CDR3 nucleotide sequence: TGTGCCAGCGACTTTCGCACCTTTTCCAATCAGCCCCAGCATTTT.